The source of this T cell receptor (beta chain) is a study of blood T cell repertoires in COVID-19. Whole-study context: Nucleic acid was either cDNA or gDNA, and it came from T cells, B-cell-depleted T cells, or PBMCs.

Study processing details: Quantification of nucleated cells was approximated via reference gene primer amplification. Method: immunoSEQ multiplex PCR; TCRdb's copy keeps in-frame clones and lacks some. From that table come the V and J calls and clone size; the DNA was used to work out D and trimming. The profile shows roughly 40,000 clones, over 75% of them singletons. Germline-derived CDR1 and CDR2 are MDHEN and SYDVKM. With 2 bases removed from V and 3 bases from J, the gap between germline ends came to 12 bases. The CDR3 has 15 residues. The sequencing input was peripheral blood. The sequence was obtained from a man aged 25 to 40 with active or convalescent COVID-19. This chain links TRBV28 with TRBJ2-3; a weak D match, TRBD1 (6 bases). CDR3 amino acids: CASSLGTQGTDTQYF. The CDR3 nucleotides are TGTGCCAGCAGTTTAGGGACCCAGGGGACAGATACGCAGTATTTT. Complete variable domain (other parts from reference TRBV28 and TRBJ2-3): DVKVTQSSRYLVKRTGEKVFLECVQDMDHENMFWYRQDPGLGLRLIYFSYDVKMKEKGDIPEGYSVSREKKERFSLILESASTNQTSMYLCASSLGTQGTDTQYFGPGTRLTVL.